This T cell receptor beta chain emerged from a study of CD8+ T cells in alopecia areata. Study-wide background: In an open-label trial, patients got 5 to 10 mg tofacitinib twice daily. Points from the study as a whole: Many expanded lesional clones persisted during tofacitinib (in both scalp and blood). Significant decreases in scalp clonality and expanded CD8+ clones followed tofacitinib treatment. Normal scalp had lower clonality than lesional scalp, with alopecia totalis/universalis lesions showing this most strongly.

Treatment described: oral pan-JAK inhibitor, 5-10 mg twice daily. Collected material from alopecia areata patients comprised lesional scalp punch biopsies and peripheral blood. Reverse transcribed after extraction, RNA yielded cDNA as the sequencing template. Sequencing was performed with immunoSEQ multiplex PCR; in TCRdb, only in-frame clones are kept and a portion is missing. The table has thousands of clones, more than 60% seen once; the top ten hold more than 4%. The CDR3 extends over 15 amino acids. Trimming stripped 1 base from V and 0 bases from J, with 9 bases between. Germline V gene lookup returns CDR1 MGHRA and CDR2 YSYEKL. On this clone itself: The antigen is undetermined.

This clonotype was obtained from a human donor with alopecia areata. The specimen comprised skin, sampled at week 24, from a patient treated with tofacitinib. The chain recombines TRBV4-1 with TRBJ1-2; no firm D call. CDR3 sequence reads: CASSQVGNSNYGYTF. The CDR3 DNA reads TGCGCCAGCAGCCAAGTCGGGAATTCTAACTATGGCTACACCTTC.